This T cell receptor (beta chain) came from a study of human T cells and chemical hapten exposure. Study summary: DPC (0.01%) was patch tested on the upper back and read at 6 days.

This clonotype was recorded a few times. The antigen remains unidentified. TCRdb reprocessed the RACE reads via MiXCR and lists one record per CDR3 protein. The sample has approximately 97,000 distinct CDR3 sequences, roughly a quarter seen once. Indicated time point: patch test 3, about 24 weeks after DPC sensitization. Specified treatment: therapeutic diphenylcyclopropenone sensitization with weekly scalp DPC. Study-wide findings and caveats: Patch test score showed a positive correlation with PT1 expanded TCR counts. Compared with pre-sensitization or healthy control sets, expanded TCRs clustered more. With DPC sensitization, TCRs exceeding 1 in 1000 frequency showed no change.

The CDR3 consists of 13 residues. From germline, CDR1 is SGHTA and CDR2 FQGNSA. V was pared by 3 bases and J by 7 bases, with 9 bases between. This TCR came from a man aged 40-49 years with alopecia areata. Some clones in this sample may be carry-over from other donors' samples. The sequencing used whole blood, collected in connection with sensitization to the hapten diphenylcyclopropenone (DPC). The gene calls are TRBV7-2 and TRBJ1-4; D is unclear. The CDR3 spells CASSLKMGEKLFF. The CDR3 DNA follows: TGTGCCAGCAGCTTGAAGATGGGTGAAAAACTGTTTTTT.